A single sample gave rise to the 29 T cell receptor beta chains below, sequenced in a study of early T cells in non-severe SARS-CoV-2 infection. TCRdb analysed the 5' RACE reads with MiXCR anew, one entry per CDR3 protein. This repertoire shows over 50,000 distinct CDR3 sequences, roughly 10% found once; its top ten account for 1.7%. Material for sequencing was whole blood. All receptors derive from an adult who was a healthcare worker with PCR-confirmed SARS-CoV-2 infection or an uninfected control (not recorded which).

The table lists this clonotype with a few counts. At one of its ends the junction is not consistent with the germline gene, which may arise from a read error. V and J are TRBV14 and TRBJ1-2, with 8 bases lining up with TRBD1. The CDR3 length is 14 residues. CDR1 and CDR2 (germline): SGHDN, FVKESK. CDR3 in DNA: TGTGCCAGCAGCCAAGGGTCTTGGACAGGGAGGAACAACTTC. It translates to CASSQGSWTGRNNF.

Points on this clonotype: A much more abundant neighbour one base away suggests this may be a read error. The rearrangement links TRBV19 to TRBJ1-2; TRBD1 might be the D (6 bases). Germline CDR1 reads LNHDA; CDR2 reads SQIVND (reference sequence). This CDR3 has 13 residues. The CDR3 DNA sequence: TGTGTCACCCGCCGGACAGCTGCCTATGGCTACACCTTC. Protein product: CVTRRTAAYGYTF.

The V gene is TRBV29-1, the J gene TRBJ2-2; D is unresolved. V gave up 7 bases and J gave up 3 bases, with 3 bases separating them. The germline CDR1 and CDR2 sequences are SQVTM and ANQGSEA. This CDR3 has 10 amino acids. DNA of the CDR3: TGCAGCGCTTACACCGGGGAGCTGTTTTTT. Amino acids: CSAYTGELFF.

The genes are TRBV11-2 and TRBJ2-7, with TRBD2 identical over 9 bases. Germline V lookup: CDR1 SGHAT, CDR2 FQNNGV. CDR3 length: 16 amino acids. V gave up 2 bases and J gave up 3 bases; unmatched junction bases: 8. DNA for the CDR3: TGTGCCAGCAGCTTAAGCTCTTCTAGCGGGGTCTACGAGCAGTACTTC. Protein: CASSLSSSSGVYEQYF.

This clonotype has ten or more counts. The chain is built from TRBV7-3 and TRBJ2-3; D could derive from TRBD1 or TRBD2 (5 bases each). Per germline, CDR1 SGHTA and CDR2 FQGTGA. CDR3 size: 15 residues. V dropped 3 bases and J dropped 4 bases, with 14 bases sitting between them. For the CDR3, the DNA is TGTGCCAGCAGCTTGGGACGAGGCGCTCCAGATACGCAGTATTTT. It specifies CASSLGRGAPDTQYF.

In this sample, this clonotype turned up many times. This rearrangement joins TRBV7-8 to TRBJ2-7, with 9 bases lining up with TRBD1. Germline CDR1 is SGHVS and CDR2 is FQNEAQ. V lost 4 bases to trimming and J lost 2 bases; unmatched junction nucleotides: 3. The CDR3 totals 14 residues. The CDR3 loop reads CASSSRDRAYEQYF. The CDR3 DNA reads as TGTGCCAGCAGCTCCCGGGACAGGGCCTACGAGCAGTACTTC. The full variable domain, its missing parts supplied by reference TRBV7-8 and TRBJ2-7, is GAGVSQSPRYKVAKRGQDVALRCDPISGHVSLFWYQQALGQGPEFLTYFQNEAQLDKSGLPSDRFFAERPEGSVSTLKIQRTQQEDSAVYLCASSSRDRAYEQYFGPGTRLTVT.

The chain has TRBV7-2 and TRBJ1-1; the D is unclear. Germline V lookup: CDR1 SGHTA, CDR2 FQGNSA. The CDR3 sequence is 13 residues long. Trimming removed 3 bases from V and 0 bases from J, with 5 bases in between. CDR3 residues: CASSFRMNTEAFF. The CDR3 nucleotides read TGTGCCAGCAGCTTTAGGATGAACACTGAAGCTTTCTTT.

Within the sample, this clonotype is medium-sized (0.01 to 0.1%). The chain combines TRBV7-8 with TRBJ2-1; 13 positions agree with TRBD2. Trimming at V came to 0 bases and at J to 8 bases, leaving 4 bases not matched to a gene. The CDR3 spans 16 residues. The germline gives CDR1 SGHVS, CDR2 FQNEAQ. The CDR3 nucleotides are TGTGCCAGCAGCTTAGCTACTAGCGGGGGGGTCGATGAGCAGTTCTTC. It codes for CASSLATSGGVDEQFF.

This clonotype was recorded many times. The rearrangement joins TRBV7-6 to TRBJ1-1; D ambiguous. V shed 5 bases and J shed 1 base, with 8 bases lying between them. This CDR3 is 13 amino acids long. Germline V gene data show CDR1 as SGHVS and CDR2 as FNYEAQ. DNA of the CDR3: TGTGCCAGCAGCCCACGGGGGAACACTGAAGCTTTCTTT. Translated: CASSPRGNTEAFF.

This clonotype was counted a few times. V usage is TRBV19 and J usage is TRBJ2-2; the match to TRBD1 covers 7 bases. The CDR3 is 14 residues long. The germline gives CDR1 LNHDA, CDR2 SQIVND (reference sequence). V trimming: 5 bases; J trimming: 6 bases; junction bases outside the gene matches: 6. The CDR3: CASSVYRGSGELFF. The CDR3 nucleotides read TGTGCCAGTAGTGTTTACAGGGGTTCCGGGGAGCTGTTTTTT.

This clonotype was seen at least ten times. In DNA, the CDR3 is TGTGCCAGTACTAGCGGGGGAAACGAGCAGTACTTC. This translates into CASTSGGNEQYF. The chain uses TRBV6-6 and TRBJ2-7; 11 nucleotides line up with TRBD2. CDR1 and CDR2 from the germline V gene are MNHNY and SVGAGI (reference sequence). The CDR3 runs 12 residues. Trimming cost V 9 bases and J 5 bases; bases outside gene matches: 3.

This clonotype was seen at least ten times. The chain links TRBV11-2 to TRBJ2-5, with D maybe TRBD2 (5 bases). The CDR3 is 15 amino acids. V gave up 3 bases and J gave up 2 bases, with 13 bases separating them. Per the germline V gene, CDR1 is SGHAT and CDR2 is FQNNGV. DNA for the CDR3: TGTGCCAGCAGCTTCCGGTTGGACTTTCAAGAGACCCAGTACTTC. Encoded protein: CASSFRLDFQETQYF.

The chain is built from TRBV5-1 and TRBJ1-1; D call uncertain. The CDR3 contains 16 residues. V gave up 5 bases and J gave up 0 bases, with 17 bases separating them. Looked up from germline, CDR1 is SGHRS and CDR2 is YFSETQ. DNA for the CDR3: TGCGCCAGCAGTTCTCAGCGATTTGGTATGAACACTGAAGCTTTCTTT. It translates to CASSSQRFGMNTEAFF.

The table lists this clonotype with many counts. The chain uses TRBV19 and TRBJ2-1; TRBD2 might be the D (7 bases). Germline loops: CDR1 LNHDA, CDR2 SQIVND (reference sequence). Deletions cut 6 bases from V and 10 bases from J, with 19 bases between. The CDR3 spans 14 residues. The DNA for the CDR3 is TGTGCCAGTAGCGTGGGGGGGGCCATTAAAGAGCAGTTCTTC. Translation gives CASSVGGAIKEQFF.

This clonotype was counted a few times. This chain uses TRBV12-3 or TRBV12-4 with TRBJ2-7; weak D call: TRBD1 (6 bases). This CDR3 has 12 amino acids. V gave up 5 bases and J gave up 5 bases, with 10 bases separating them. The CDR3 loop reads CASSATGHEQYF. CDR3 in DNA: TGTGCCAGCAGTGCGACAGGCCACGAGCAGTACTTC.

CDR3 bases: TGTGCCAGCAGCGGTGGAGGGACTAATGAAAAACTGTTTTTT. It yields the protein CASSGGGTNEKLFF. V gene TRBV7-2 combines with J gene TRBJ1-4; D gene unclear. With 5 bases removed from V and 2 bases from J, the gap between germline ends came to 9 bases. CDR3 length: 14 residues. Germline CDR1 and CDR2: SGHTA and FQGNSA.

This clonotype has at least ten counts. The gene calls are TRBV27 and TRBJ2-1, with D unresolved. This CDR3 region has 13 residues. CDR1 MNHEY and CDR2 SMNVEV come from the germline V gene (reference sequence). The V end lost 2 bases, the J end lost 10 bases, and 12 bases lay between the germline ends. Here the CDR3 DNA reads TGTGCCAGCAGTTTAGGCCCGATGGCGGAGCAGTTCTTC. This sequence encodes CASSLGPMAEQFF.

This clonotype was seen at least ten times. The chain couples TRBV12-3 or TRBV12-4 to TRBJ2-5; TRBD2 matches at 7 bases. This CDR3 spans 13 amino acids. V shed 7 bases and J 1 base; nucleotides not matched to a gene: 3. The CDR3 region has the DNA TGTGCCAGCAAAATAGCGGGCCAAGAGACCCAGTACTTC. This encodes CASKIAGQETQYF.

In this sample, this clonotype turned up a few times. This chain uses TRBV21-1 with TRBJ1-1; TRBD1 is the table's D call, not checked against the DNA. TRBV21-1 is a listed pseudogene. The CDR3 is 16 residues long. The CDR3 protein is CASSKVGQGLRTEAFF. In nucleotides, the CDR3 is TGTGCCAGCAGCAAAGTGGGACAGGGCTTACGCACTGAAGCTTTCTTT.

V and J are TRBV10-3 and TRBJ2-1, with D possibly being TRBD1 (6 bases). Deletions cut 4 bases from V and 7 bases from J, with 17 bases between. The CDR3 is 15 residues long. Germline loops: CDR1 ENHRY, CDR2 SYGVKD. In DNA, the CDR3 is TGTGCCATCAGTGCCCCTCAGGGGCCGAAGAATGAGCAGTTCTTC. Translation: CAISAPQGPKNEQFF.

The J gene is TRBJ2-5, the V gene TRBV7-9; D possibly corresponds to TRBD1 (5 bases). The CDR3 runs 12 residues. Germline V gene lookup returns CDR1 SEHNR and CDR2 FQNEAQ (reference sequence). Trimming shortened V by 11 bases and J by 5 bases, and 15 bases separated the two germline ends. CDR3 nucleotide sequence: TGTGCCGGGGAAGGGGCAGAGGAGACCCAGTACTTC. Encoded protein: CAGEGAEETQYF. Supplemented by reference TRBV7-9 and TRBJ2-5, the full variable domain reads DTGVSQNPRHKITKRGQNVTFRCDPISEHNRLYWYRQTLGQGPEFLTYFQNEAQLEKSRLLSDRFSAERPKGSFSTLEIQRTEQGDSAMYLCAGEGAEETQYFGPGTRLLVL.

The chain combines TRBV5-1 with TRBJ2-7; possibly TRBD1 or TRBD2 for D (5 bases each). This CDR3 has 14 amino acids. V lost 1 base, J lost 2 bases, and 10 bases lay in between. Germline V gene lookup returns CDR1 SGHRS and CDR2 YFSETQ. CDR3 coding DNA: TGCGCCAGCAGCTTGACGGGGACCCCCTACGAGCAGTACTTC. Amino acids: CASSLTGTPYEQYF.

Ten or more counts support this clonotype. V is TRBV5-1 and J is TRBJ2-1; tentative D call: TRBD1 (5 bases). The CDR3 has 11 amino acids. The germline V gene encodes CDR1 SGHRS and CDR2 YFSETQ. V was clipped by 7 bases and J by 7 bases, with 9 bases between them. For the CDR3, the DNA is TGCGCCAGCGCTTCAGGGAATGAGCAGTTCTTC. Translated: CASASGNEQFF. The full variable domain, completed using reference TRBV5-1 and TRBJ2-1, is KAGVTQTPRYLIKTRGQQVTLSCSPISGHRSVSWYQQTPGQGLQFLFEYFSETQRNKGNFPGRFSGRQFSNSRSEMNVSTLELGDSALYLCASASGNEQFFGPGTRLTVL.

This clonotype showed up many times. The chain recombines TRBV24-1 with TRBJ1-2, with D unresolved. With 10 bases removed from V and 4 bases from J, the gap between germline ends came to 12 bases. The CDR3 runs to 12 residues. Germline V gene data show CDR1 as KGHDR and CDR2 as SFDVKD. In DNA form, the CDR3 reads TGTGCCACGGACCCCAGGACCTATGGCTACACCTTC. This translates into CATDPRTYGYTF.

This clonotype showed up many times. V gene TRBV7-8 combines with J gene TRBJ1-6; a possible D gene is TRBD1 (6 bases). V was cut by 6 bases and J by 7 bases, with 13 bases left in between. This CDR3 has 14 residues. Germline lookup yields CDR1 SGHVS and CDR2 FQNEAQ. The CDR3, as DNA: TGTGCCAGCAGTTCACAGGGCAGCAATTCACCCCTCCACTTT. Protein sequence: CASSSQGSNSPLHF.

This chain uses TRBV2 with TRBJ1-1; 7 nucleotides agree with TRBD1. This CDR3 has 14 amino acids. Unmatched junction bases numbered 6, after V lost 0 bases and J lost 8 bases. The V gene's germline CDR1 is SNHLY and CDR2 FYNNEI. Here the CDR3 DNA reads TGTGCCAGCAGTGAAGCGGGCAGGGGGAGGGAAGCTTTCTTT. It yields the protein CASSEAGRGREAFF. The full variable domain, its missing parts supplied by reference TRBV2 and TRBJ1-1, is EPEVTQTPSHQVTQMGQEVILRCVPISNHLYFYWYRQILGQKVEFLVSFYNNEISEKSEIFDDQFSVERPDGSNFTLKIRSTKLEDSAMYFCASSEAGRGREAFFGQGTRLTVV.

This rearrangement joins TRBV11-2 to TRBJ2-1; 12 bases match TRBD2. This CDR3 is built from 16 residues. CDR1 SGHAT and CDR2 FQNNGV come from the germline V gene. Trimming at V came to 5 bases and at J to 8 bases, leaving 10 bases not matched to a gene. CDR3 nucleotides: TGTGCCAGCAGCCCGTTTACTAGCGGGGGGCGGGATGAGCAGTTCTTC. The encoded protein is CASSPFTSGGRDEQFF.

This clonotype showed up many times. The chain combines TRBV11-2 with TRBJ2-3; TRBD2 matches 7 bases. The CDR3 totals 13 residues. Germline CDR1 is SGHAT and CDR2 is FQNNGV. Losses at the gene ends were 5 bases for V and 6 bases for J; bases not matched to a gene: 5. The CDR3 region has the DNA TGTGCCAGCAGCCTCTTACTAGCGGATACGCAGTATTTT. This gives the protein CASSLLLADTQYF.

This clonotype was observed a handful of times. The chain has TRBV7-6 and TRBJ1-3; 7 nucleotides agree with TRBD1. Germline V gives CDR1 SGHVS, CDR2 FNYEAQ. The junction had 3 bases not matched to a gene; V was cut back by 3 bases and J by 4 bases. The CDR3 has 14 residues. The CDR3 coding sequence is TGTGCCAGCAGCTTTCAGGGGGAAGGAAACACCATATATTTT. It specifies CASSFQGEGNTIYF.